This T cell receptor beta chain originates from a study of identical twins. Findings and caveats of the study: Abundant beta clonotypes from cord blood bore fewer insertions; memory repertoires lacked this pattern. Invariant MAIT and iNKT cells may have partly biased zero-insertion analyses.

Germline V gene lookup returns CDR1 MDHEN and CDR2 SYDVKM. Trimming stripped 6 bases from V and 7 bases from J, with 9 bases between. The CDR3 consists of 11 residues. The cDNA had a unique molecular identifier and a template-switch universal primer site. One entry per CDR3 protein, called by TCRdb with MiXCR from the 5' RACE reads. The sample lists about 450,000 distinct CDR3 sequences; less than 20% were seen once. This clonotype was observed a handful of times. The target antigen is unknown. The donors were all healthy and Caucasian. The chain recombines TRBV28 with TRBJ2-5; the D gene is possibly TRBD1 (5 bases). Sequenced: naive T cells sorted from blood. The TCR originated in a man aged 45 to 65 in good health. The CDR3: CASSETGTQYF. For the CDR3, the DNA is TGTGCCAGCAGCGAAACAGGGACCCAGTACTTC. Based on the CDR3 plus reference TRBV28 and TRBJ2-5, the full variable domain is DVKVTQSSRYLVKRTGEKVFLECVQDMDHENMFWYRQDPGLGLRLIYFSYDVKMKEKGDIPEGYSVSREKKERFSLILESASTNQTSMYLCASSETGTQYFGPGTRLLVL.